This passage covers 24 T cell receptor beta chains from one sample sequenced in a study of blood T cells in healthy people across ages. PCR was performed a second time for about 6 to 11 cycles using a sample-barcoded 5' primer and a J-beta primer mix. TCRdb re-derived calls from the 5' RACE reads in MiXCR, one entry per CDR3 protein. The sample carries about 620,000 distinct CDR3 sequences, 21% recorded once. The sample comprised blood. The receptors derive from a man aged 65-85 years in good health.

A few counts support this clonotype. This rearrangement joins TRBV9 to TRBJ2-2; possibly TRBD1 for D (6 bases). Trimming shortened V by 4 bases and J by 7 bases, and 17 bases separated the two germline ends. Germline-derived CDR1 and CDR2 are SGDLS and YYNGEE. The CDR3 consists of 15 residues. The DNA for the CDR3 is TGTGCCAGCAGCCCGGGGACATGGGAAGGCGGGGAGCTGTTTTTT. Translation: CASSPGTWEGGELFF.

The J gene is TRBJ2-7, the V gene TRBV5-6, with D maybe TRBD1 (6 bases). V was pared by 5 bases and J by 7 bases, with 16 bases between. CDR3 length: 13 amino acids. CDR1 and CDR2 (germline): SGHDT, YYEEEE. CDR3 in DNA: TGTGCCAGCAGAAGACAGGAGGCTGGGGAGCAGTACTTC. This sequence encodes CASRRQEAGEQYF.

There are many counts of this clonotype. The genes are TRBV20-1 and TRBJ2-3; D is unclear. Germline V gives CDR1 DFQATT, CDR2 SNEGSKA (reference sequence). V dropped 1 base and J dropped 4 bases, with 9 bases sitting between them. The CDR3 length is 13 residues. CDR3 protein: CSARVPAPDTQYF. CDR3 sequence (DNA): TGCAGTGCTAGAGTTCCGGCACCAGATACGCAGTATTTT.

Only a few counts were recorded for this clonotype. The chain uses TRBV5-1 and TRBJ2-3; D is possibly TRBD1 (6 bases). Germline V gene data show CDR1 as SGHRS and CDR2 as YFSETQ. The CDR3 covers 13 residues. V was pared by 5 bases and J by 0 bases, with 7 bases between. The CDR3 DNA sequence: TGCGCCAGCAGGCAGGGGAGCACAGATACGCAGTATTTT. Residues: CASRQGSTDTQYF. Based on the CDR3 plus reference TRBV5-1 and TRBJ2-3, the full variable domain is KAGVTQTPRYLIKTRGQQVTLSCSPISGHRSVSWYQQTPGQGLQFLFEYFSETQRNKGNFPGRFSGRQFSNSRSEMNVSTLELGDSALYLCASRQGSTDTQYFGPGTRLTVL.

In this sample, this clonotype turned up a few times. The CDR3 is CSVDSGRATDEQFF. The CDR3, as DNA: TGCAGCGTTGACAGCGGGAGGGCCACGGATGAGCAGTTCTTC. V is TRBV29-1 and J is TRBJ2-7, with 10 bases identical to TRBD2. The better agreement between TRBJ2-1 and the DNA end casts doubt on the J call. The V gene's germline CDR1 is SQVTM and CDR2 ANQGSEA. The CDR3 covers 14 residues.

This sequence joins TRBV2 and TRBJ2-7, with 7 bases aligning to TRBD2. The V gene's germline CDR1 is SNHLY and CDR2 FYNNEI. Trimming at V came to 8 bases and at J to 4 bases, leaving 11 bases not matched to a gene. The CDR3 is 14 amino acids. CDR3 loop: CASQEGGPVYEQYF. CDR3 sequence (DNA): TGTGCCAGCCAGGAGGGAGGGCCGGTTTACGAGCAGTACTTC.

This clonotype was seen only a few times. V and J are TRBV6-1 and TRBJ2-1; TRBD2 matches at 9 bases. This CDR3 contains 16 residues. From germline, CDR1 is MNHNS and CDR2 SASEGT. V was clipped by 0 bases and J by 4 bases; unmatched bases: 4. The CDR3 here is CASSEAISGSYNEQFF. The CDR3 bases are TGTGCCAGCAGTGAAGCCATTAGCGGGAGTTACAATGAGCAGTTCTTC.

This rearrangement joins TRBV4-3 to TRBJ1-5; D gene uncertain. The CDR3 extends over 15 amino acids. V lost 0 bases, J lost 6 bases, and 12 bases lay in between. Germline CDR1 and CDR2: LGHNA and YSLEER. As DNA, the CDR3 is TGCGCCAGCAGCCAAGATTATAGGTGGAGTCAGCCCCAGCATTTT. It yields the protein CASSQDYRWSQPQHF.

This clonotype showed up just a few times. The V and J genes are TRBV12-3 or TRBV12-4 and TRBJ1-1, with 8 bases fitting TRBD1. V lost 7 bases and J lost 1; bases outside the gene matches: 11. This CDR3 is built from 16 residues. The CDR3 bases are TGTGCCAGCAAGCCGCCCAGGGGGCTGGGGAACACTGAAGCTTTCTTT. This codes for CASKPPRGLGNTEAFF.

This CDR3 reads CASSLGRLPQHF. CDR3 nucleotides: TGTGCCAGCAGTCTGGGTCGCCTGCCCCAGCATTTT. J is TRBJ1-5 and V is TRBV12-3 or TRBV12-4; no clear D gene. Trimming took 5 bases from V and 9 from J, leaving 11 bases between them. The CDR3 spans 12 residues.

This clonotype was seen a few times. The chain's CDR3 is CASSRPITSGSSDTQYF. The CDR3 DNA is TGTGCCAGCAGTAGACCGATCACTAGCGGGAGTTCAGATACGCAGTATTTT. This chain links TRBV12-3 or TRBV12-4 with TRBJ2-3; 11 bases fit TRBD2. V was pared by 5 bases and J by 4 bases, with 11 bases of the junction left unmatched. This CDR3 region has 17 residues.

The chain combines TRBV10-3 with TRBJ1-4; D gene ambiguous. The V and J ends lost 0 bases and 8 bases respectively, with 13 bases between them. Germline CDR1 is ENHRY and CDR2 is SYGVKD. There are 15 residues in the CDR3. The CDR3 loop is CAISESRGTGEKLFF. The CDR3 region has the DNA TGTGCCATCAGTGAGTCTCGGGGAACGGGCGAAAAACTGTTTTTT.

This clonotype was counted between two and nine times. This chain uses TRBV4-3 with TRBJ2-3, with D perhaps TRBD2 (5 bases). Trimming took off 1 base at V and 0 bases at J, with 11 bases between the two ends. CDR1 LGHNA and CDR2 YSLEER come from the germline V gene. This CDR3 spans 16 amino acids. The CDR3 spells CASSQGYRGSTDTQYF. CDR3 bases: TGCGCCAGCAGCCAAGGGTATCGGGGAAGCACAGATACGCAGTATTTT.

This clonotype was found many times. The V gene is TRBV29-1, the J gene TRBJ2-3, with 11 bases matching TRBD2. This CDR3 has 14 residues. Per germline, CDR1 SQVTM and CDR2 ANQGSEA. V lost 2 bases, J lost 3 bases, and 1 base stayed unmatched. CDR3 region: CSVETSGRTDTQYF. The CDR3 DNA follows: TGCAGCGTTGAAACTAGCGGGAGAACAGATACGCAGTATTTT.

CDR3 loop: CSAPFLAGPEQYF. CDR3 nucleotide sequence: TGCAGTGCCCCATTCCTAGCGGGCCCCGAGCAGTACTTC. The chain combines TRBV20-1 with TRBJ2-5; TRBD2 aligns across 8 bases. TRBJ2-7 matches the DNA end more closely, so the J call is doubtful. CDR3 length: 13 amino acids. The germline V gene has CDR1 DFQATT and CDR2 SNEGSKA (reference sequence).

The J gene is TRBJ2-1, the V gene TRBV6-1; 10 bases align to TRBD2. Near its end, the DNA agrees better with TRBJ2-7, so the J call may be wrong. The CDR3 has 17 amino acids. Germline V gene lookup returns CDR1 MNHNS and CDR2 SASEGT. The CDR3 region is CASSEVPSGRGVYEQYF. Written as DNA, the CDR3 is TGTGCCAGCAGTGAAGTTCCTAGCGGGAGAGGGGTTTACGAGCAGTACTTC.

The chain uses TRBV2 and TRBJ2-7, with a tentative D call TRBD1 (6 bases). Trimming took off 7 bases at V and 3 bases at J, with 19 bases between the two ends. The CDR3 runs 15 residues. The germline V gene has CDR1 SNHLY and CDR2 FYNNEI. The CDR3 coding sequence is TGTGCCAGCACCCCTTACAGACGGGACAACTACGAGCAGTACTTC. Protein sequence: CASTPYRRDNYEQYF.

This chain joins TRBV9 and TRBJ1-1; possibly TRBD1 for D (6 bases). The CDR3 is made up of 15 amino acids. Trimming cost V 2 bases and J 1 base, with 12 bases left between them. CDR1 and CDR2 (germline): SGDLS, YYNGEE. For the CDR3, the DNA is TGTGCCAGCAGCGTCCGGGGGGGCCCGAACACTGAAGCTTTCTTT. Its translation: CASSVRGGPNTEAFF. Looking up the rest from reference TRBV9 and TRBJ1-1 gives the full variable domain: DSGVTQTPKHLITATGQRVTLRCSPRSGDLSVYWYQQSLDQGLQFLIQYYNGEERAKGNILERFSAQQFPDLHSELNLSSLELGDSALYFCASSVRGGPNTEAFFGQGTRLTVV.

The chain uses TRBV12-3 or TRBV12-4 and TRBJ1-2, with D unclear. Trimming took 8 bases from V and 5 from J, leaving 12 bases between them. The CDR3 covers 12 residues. In DNA form, the CDR3 reads TGTGCCAGCTCGCTGGACCGATATGGCTACACCTTC. Protein product: CASSLDRYGYTF.

This chain connects TRBV5-1 to TRBJ2-7; D is ambiguous. From germline, CDR1 is SGHRS and CDR2 YFSETQ. This CDR3 spans 13 amino acids. The germline V and J ends were trimmed by 0 bases and 7 bases, with 11 bases remaining between them. The CDR3 DNA reads TGCGCCAGCAGCTTGGTCGGCCAGACGGAGCAGTACTTC. Its protein is CASSLVGQTEQYF.

The chain joins TRBV6-2 or TRBV6-3 to TRBJ2-3, with TRBD2 matching over 9 bases. This CDR3 spans 16 amino acids. Per the germline V gene, CDR1 is MNHEY and CDR2 is SVGEGT. J gave up 2 bases and V 4 bases, and 7 bases lay outside the gene matches. CDR3 region: CASSSTRLAATDTQYF. The CDR3 DNA is TGTGCCAGCAGTTCAACGAGACTAGCGGCCACAGATACGCAGTATTTT.

Remarks on this clonotype: The junction differs from germline at one of its ends, possibly a read error. V usage is TRBV7-2 and J usage is TRBJ1-6; D unclear. Germline assignment: CDR1 SGHTA and CDR2 FQGNSA. The CDR3 spans 12 residues. Here the CDR3 DNA reads TGTGCCGGCAGCTTAGCTAATTCACCCCTCCACTTT. Its translation is CAGSLANSPLHF.

V and J are TRBV20-1 and TRBJ2-1, with 7 bases lining up with TRBD2. Trimming cost V 1 base and J 8 bases; bases outside gene matches: 8. CDR3 length: 14 residues. Germline V CDR1 and CDR2: DFQATT, SNEGSKA (reference sequence). The CDR3 nucleotides are TGCAGTGCTAGAGCGAGGGAGGGCCGCCATGAGCAGTTCTTC. Translating it yields CSARAREGRHEQFF.

This clonotype showed up just a few times. This sequence joins TRBV21-1 and TRBJ1-2; the table's D call, TRBD1, was not checked against the DNA. TRBV21-1 is tagged as a pseudogene. CDR3 size: 17 residues. CDR3 residues: CANSIRGQEYEVYGYTF. Written as DNA, the CDR3 is TGTGCCAACAGCATCCGGGGACAGGAGTATGAGGTCTATGGCTACACCTTC.